This T cell receptor beta chain was documented in a study of radiotherapy plus CTLA-4 blockade in lung cancer. CDR3 length: 14 amino acids. The V gene end was trimmed by 5 bases and the J gene end by 0 bases; junction bases not matched to a gene: 4. Germline lookup yields CDR1 SEHNR and CDR2 FQNEAQ (reference sequence). Repertoires were generated with immunoSEQ multiplex PCR, while TCRdb's copy carries only in-frame clones and drops some. Seen here are some 73,000 clones, roughly four fifths observed once, and the top ten hold approximately 0.8%. The material sequenced was peripheral blood, taken from a patient treated with radiotherapy plus ipilimumab. The rearrangement uses TRBV7-9 and TRBJ2-7; 7 nucleotides align to TRBD1. This receptor was obtained from a human donor with non-small cell lung cancer who had stable disease on radiotherapy plus ipilimumab. CDR3 nucleotides: TGTGCCAGCAGCCTAGGGACAGACTCCTACGAGCAGTACTTC. Its protein product is CASSLGTDSYEQYF. Drawing the rest from reference TRBV7-9 and TRBJ2-7, the complete variable domain is DTGVSQNPRHKITKRGQNVTFRCDPISEHNRLYWYRQTLGQGPEFLTYFQNEAQLEKSRLLSDRFSAERPKGSFSTLEIQRTEQGDSAMYLCASSLGTDSYEQYFGPGTRLTVT.